This TCR beta chain was sequenced for a study of blood T cells in healthy people across ages. This CDR3 has 16 amino acids. From germline, CDR1 is MNHEY and CDR2 SMNVEV (reference sequence). After removal of 5 bases from V and 4 bases from J, the junction contained 11 bases not matched to a gene. Next came a second PCR, run for 7 to 11 cycles, which used a sample-barcoded 5' primer along with a J-beta primer mix. Carrying 12 random nucleotides, a template-switch adaptor labeled each individual cDNA molecule. One entry per CDR3 protein, called by TCRdb with MiXCR from the 5' RACE reads. The sample lists about a million distinct CDR3 sequences, 45% to 60% occurring once.

Sequencing input: blood. This receptor was taken from a woman aged 55 to 70 in good health. V gene TRBV27 combines with J gene TRBJ2-7; 10 bases are shared with TRBD2. CDR3 DNA sequence: TGTGCCAGCAGTATCCGCCCTAGCGGGAGAGAGTACGAGCAGTACTTC. Its translation: CASSIRPSGREYEQYF.